The following is a TCR beta chain sequence with its context. The antigen is not known. Trimming cost V 3 bases and J 6 bases, with 11 bases left between them. CDR1 SNHLY and CDR2 FYNNEI come from the germline V gene. This CDR3 region has 14 residues. These data belong to a study of cytomegalovirus exposure and HLA in healthy donors. Broader study findings: Analyzed later, association rates of TCRs varied across HLA loci, with DRB1 most and HLA-C fewest.

The PCR used 60 Vbeta and 13 Jbeta primers. Using immunoSEQ multiplex PCR, the repertoire was profiled, and TCRdb retains in-frame clones only, with some absent. The repertoire has under 200,000 clones, 75% to 80% of them found once; the top ten carry approximately 14%. The sequence came from a woman in her thirties in good health and CMV-seropositive. The sequenced sample consisted of PBMCs. The chain carries TRBV2 and TRBJ1-4; D possibly corresponds to TRBD1 (5 bases). CDR3: CASSDAKGDEKLFF. In DNA, the CDR3 is TGTGCCAGCAGTGACGCAAAAGGGGATGAAAAACTGTTTTTT.